Below, 20 T cell receptor beta chains from the same sample are listed, as sequenced in a study of blood T cell repertoires in COVID-19. Sequenced by immunoSEQ multiplex PCR; TCRdb stores in-frame clones only, minus some. The sample gives about 170,000 clones, almost 85% of which show up once; under 8.5% is in the top ten. The specimen was peripheral blood. The receptors stem from a man in his forties who had recovered from COVID-19.

This clone was seen once. The genes are TRBV29-1 and TRBJ2-2; TRBD2 is a possible D gene (6 bases). V was clipped by 6 bases and J by 3 bases, with 14 bases between them. This CDR3 has 14 amino acids. The germline gives CDR1 SQVTM, CDR2 ANQGSEA. The CDR3 loop reads CSVGESGDTGELFF. CDR3 bases: TGCAGCGTAGGGGAGTCGGGGGACACCGGGGAGCTGTTTTTT.

The chain links TRBV2 to TRBJ1-6; D remains unclear. There are 13 residues in the CDR3. V shed 8 bases and J shed 10 bases, with 15 bases lying between them. Germline loops: CDR1 SNHLY, CDR2 FYNNEI. CDR3 loop: CASHPPGNSPLHF. DNA of the CDR3: TGTGCCAGCCACCCCCCCGGGAACTCACCCCTCCACTTT. The complete variable domain, with remaining parts taken from reference TRBV2 and TRBJ1-6, reads EPEVTQTPSHQVTQMGQEVILRCVPISNHLYFYWYRQILGQKVEFLVSFYNNEISEKSEIFDDQFSVERPDGSNFTLKIRSTKLEDSAMYFCASHPPGNSPLHFGNGTRLTVT.

This clone was detected only once. The rearrangement joins TRBV5-8 to TRBJ1-3; TRBD1 matches at 7 bases. Germline loops: CDR1 SGHTS, CDR2 YDEGEE. V shed 4 bases, J shed 0 bases, and the junction held 16 bases outside the gene matches. The CDR3 has 19 amino acids. The CDR3 DNA sequence: TGTGCCAGCAGCACGGGACAGCGCCCGCTTGCAAGCTCTGGAAACACCATATATTTT. Translated: CASSTGQRPLASSGNTIYF.

This chain's CDR3 is CASSPGQGLEQYF. CDR3 in DNA: TGTGCCAGTAGTCCGGGACAGGGCTTAGAGCAGTACTTC. The chain combines TRBV19 with TRBJ2-7, with 9 bases that match TRBD1. Per the germline V gene, CDR1 is LNHDA and CDR2 is SQIVND (reference sequence). The CDR3 extends over 13 amino acids. The trim removed 5 bases at V and 7 bases at J, leaving 6 bases unmatched.

V and J are TRBV29-1 and TRBJ1-1; no definite D call. The CDR3 extends over 10 amino acids. The ends were cut back, 4 bases at V and 5 bases at J, with 5 bases in the middle. Germline V gene data show CDR1 as SQVTM and CDR2 as ANQGSEA. In nucleotides, the CDR3 is TGCAGCGTTGTCCTAACTGAAGCTTTCTTT. It codes for CSVVLTEAFF.

This rearrangement joins TRBV6-5 to TRBJ2-3; 7 nucleotides line up with TRBD2. The CDR3 is 14 residues long. Germline loops: CDR1 MNHEY, CDR2 SVGAGI. V lost 6 bases, J lost 7 bases, and 10 bases stayed unmatched. This CDR3 reads CASRPSGGRHTQYF. The CDR3 DNA reads as TGTGCCAGCAGGCCTTCGGGCGGGAGACATACGCAGTATTTT.

The CDR3 sequence is CASSPAREQYF. The CDR3 DNA reads TGTGCCAGCAGCCCCGCCCGGGAGCAGTACTTC. The J gene is TRBJ2-7, the V gene TRBV7-2; D gene unclear. This CDR3 spans 11 amino acids. CDR1 and CDR2 (germline): SGHTA, FQGNSA. Trimming cost V 5 bases and J 7 bases, with 9 bases left between them.

This chain joins TRBV6-2 or TRBV6-3 and TRBJ2-7; possible D gene TRBD2, 5 bases. V dropped 4 bases and J dropped 4 bases, with 11 bases sitting between them. The CDR3 is made up of 13 amino acids. Germline V gives CDR1 MNHEY, CDR2 SVGEGT. As DNA, the CDR3 is TGTGCCAGCAGTTCCCTGGGAGCGTACGAGCAGTACTTC. As protein: CASSSLGAYEQYF.

The chain recombines TRBV6-2 or TRBV6-3 with TRBJ2-4; the D gene is possibly TRBD1 (7 bases). V was cut by 2 bases and J by 3 bases, with 14 bases left in between. CDR1 is MNHEY, CDR2 SVGEGT, per germline. The CDR3 is made up of 16 amino acids. CDR3 DNA: TGTGCCAGCAGTTACATGGCAGGGGGGATCAAAAACATTCAGTACTTC. Its protein is CASSYMAGGIKNIQYF.

This clone was counted once. The chain links TRBV5-1 to TRBJ2-2, with 10 bases lining up with TRBD2. The V and J ends lost 5 bases and 2 bases, in that order; junction bases with no gene match: 6. Germline CDR1 reads SGHRS; CDR2 reads YFSETQ. This CDR3 is built from 16 residues. The CDR3 coding sequence is TGCGCCAGCAGTCTCGGACTAGCGGCTAACACCGGGGAGCTGTTTTTT. It specifies CASSLGLAANTGELFF.

By share, this clone counts as large. This sequence joins TRBV11-2 and TRBJ1-2; 9 bases fit TRBD1. The length of the CDR3 is 16 residues. Germline V CDR1 and CDR2: SGHAT, FQNNGV. Losses at the gene ends were 5 bases for V and 6 bases for J; bases not matched to a gene: 13. This chain's CDR3 is CASSATPGQGVDGYTF. The CDR3 nucleotides are TGTGCCAGCAGCGCTACACCGGGACAGGGTGTCGATGGCTACACCTTC.

The chain links TRBV9 to TRBJ2-7, with TRBD1 matching 9 bases. V was pared by 3 bases and J by 2 bases, with 9 bases of the junction left unmatched. Per germline, CDR1 SGDLS and CDR2 YYNGEE. The CDR3 covers 16 residues. The CDR3 DNA reads as TGTGCCAGCAGCGATTCCCGGGACAGGGTCACCTACGAGCAGTACTTC. This encodes CASSDSRDRVTYEQYF.

As concerns this clone: An end of the junction differs from the germline gene, which may be a read error. V usage is TRBV13 and J usage is TRBJ2-7, with 10 bases aligning to TRBD1. Germline CDR1 PRHDT, CDR2 FYEKMQ (reference sequence). CDR3 size: 14 residues. The CDR3 loop reads CASSIGTGDYEQYF. The CDR3 DNA is TGTGCCAGCAGCATAGGGACAGGGGATTACGAGCAGTACTTC. Looking up the rest from reference TRBV13 and TRBJ2-7 gives the full variable domain: AAGVIQSPRHLIKEKRETATLKCYPIPRHDTVYWYQQGPGQDPQFLISFYEKMQSDKGSIPDRFSAQQFSDYHSELNMSSLELGDSALYFCASSIGTGDYEQYFGPGTRLTVT.

There are a few counts of this clone. This chain connects TRBV4-3 to TRBJ2-1, with D possibly matching TRBD2 (5 bases). The CDR3 has 15 residues. Per the germline V gene, CDR1 is LGHNA and CDR2 is YSLEER. V was cut by 4 bases and J by 5 bases, with 15 bases left in between. Written as DNA, the CDR3 is TGCGCCAGCAGCCGAGGGTACGGGGAGAACAATGAGCAGTTCTTC. It is translated as CASSRGYGENNEQFF.

The chain joins TRBV4-2 to TRBJ1-1, with TRBD1 as a possible D gene (6 bases). The CDR3 runs 16 residues. Germline values: CDR1 LGHNA, CDR2 YNFKEQ. Deletions cut 1 base from V and 4 bases from J, with 16 bases between. CDR3 bases: TGTGCCAGCAGCCAAGCCACCGGACAGCCGGGCACTGAAGCTTTCTTT. It is translated as CASSQATGQPGTEAFF.

This chain joins TRBV5-4 and TRBJ2-1; a weak D match, TRBD1 (6 bases). V was trimmed by 0 bases and J by 8 bases, leaving 12 bases between them. CDR3 length equals 14 residues. Germline V lookup: CDR1 SGHNT, CDR2 YYREEE (reference sequence). CDR3 nucleotides: TGTGCCAGCAGCTTGGGGGGGCTCGTGGATGAGCAGTTCTTC. It translates to CASSLGGLVDEQFF.

The rearrangement links TRBV6-5 to TRBJ1-2; maybe TRBD1 (5 bases). Trimming left V 6 bases short and J 6 bases short, with 20 bases between. Germline V CDR1 and CDR2: MNHEY, SVGAGI. The CDR3 loop spans 15 amino acids. The CDR3 coding sequence is TGTGCCAGCAGCTATGCCGGAGGGGATGGGAATGGCTACACCTTC. Its translation is CASSYAGGDGNGYTF.

The V call is TRBV5-1, the J call TRBJ1-6; 7 bases map to TRBD1. The CDR3 spans 14 residues. CDR1 is SGHRS, CDR2 YFSETQ, per germline. V lost 5 bases and J lost 7; bases outside the gene matches: 6. CDR3: CASRETGRNSPLHF. CDR3 nucleotides: TGCGCCAGCAGAGAGACAGGGCGCAATTCACCCCTCCACTTT.

The chain employs TRBV27 and TRBJ1-2; possible D gene TRBD1, 6 bases. In germline, CDR1 is MNHEY, CDR2 SMNVEV (reference sequence). The V gene lost 6 bases and the J gene lost 6 bases, with 23 bases spanning the gap. The CDR3 is 16 amino acids. Here the CDR3 reads CASSPVGWGPKNGYTF. DNA of the CDR3: TGTGCCAGCAGCCCAGTCGGGTGGGGGCCGAAGAATGGCTACACCTTC.

The rearrangement joins TRBV7-2 to TRBJ2-7; the D gene is possibly TRBD1 (5 bases). The CDR3 has 15 amino acids. Trimming cost V 1 base and J 3 bases, with 13 bases left between them. The germline CDR1 and CDR2 sequences are SGHTA and FQGNSA. The CDR3 DNA sequence: TGTGCCAGCAGCTTAGGAGACAGAGCCTTCTACGAGCAGTACTTC. Its translation is CASSLGDRAFYEQYF.